Listed here are 19 T cell receptor beta chains from one sample, sequenced in a study of technical replicates of blood from a handful of donors. TCRdb keeps only in-frame clones here, not all; method: immunoSEQ multiplex PCR. The data contain over 10,000 clones, roughly 93% of them singletons. Sequenced material: PBMCs. These receptors were obtained from a human donor in good health.

The J gene is TRBJ2-2, the V gene TRBV7-3, with 10 bases aligning to TRBD1. V dropped 5 bases and J dropped 7; count of bases not matched to a gene: 4. Germline lookup yields CDR1 SGHTA and CDR2 FQGTGA. CDR3 size: 14 residues. The CDR3 DNA is TGTGCCAGCAGCACGACAGGGGGCTACGGGGAGCTGTTTTTT. Protein product: CASSTTGGYGELFF.

The chain carries TRBV5-4 and TRBJ2-3; D tentatively reads TRBD1 or TRBD2 (5 bases each). There are 15 residues in the CDR3. Per the germline V gene, CDR1 is SGHNT and CDR2 is YYREEE (reference sequence). Between the trimmed V and J ends, which lost 9 bases and 8 bases, there was a span of 25 bases. Written as DNA, the CDR3 is TGTGCCACCAGGGTGGGAGCGCAAGCCCCGGGTACGCAGTATTTT. Protein sequence: CATRVGAQAPGTQYF.

This chain joins TRBV11-3 and TRBJ2-2, with a tentative D call TRBD2 (6 bases). The V gene lost 5 bases and the J gene lost 2 bases, with 9 bases spanning the gap. There are 14 residues in the CDR3. From germline, CDR1 is SGHNT and CDR2 YENEEA. The CDR3 coding sequence is TGTGCCAGCAGCGGGGACTTAAACACCGGGGAGCTGTTTTTT. Protein sequence: CASSGDLNTGELFF.

The J gene is TRBJ2-1, the V gene TRBV27, with 8 bases fitting TRBD2. The ends lost 6 bases at V and 4 bases at J; junction bases unmatched: 8. The V gene's germline CDR1 is MNHEY and CDR2 SMNVEV (reference sequence). The CDR3 has 15 residues. For the CDR3, the DNA is TGTGCCAGCAGAATTAGCGGGGTAGGTTACAATGAGCAGTTCTTC. Its protein product is CASRISGVGYNEQFF.

The rearrangement uses TRBV11-2 and TRBJ1-2, with D hard to call. From germline, CDR1 is SGHAT and CDR2 FQNNGV. The CDR3 consists of 16 residues. Trimming stripped 0 bases from V and 5 bases from J, with 16 bases between. CDR3 DNA: TGTGCCAGCAGCTTAGAACGGGCGCTTGGAGGATATGGCTACACCTTC. This gives the protein CASSLERALGGYGYTF.

The chain is built from TRBV2 and TRBJ1-4; unclear D gene. The CDR3 extends over 16 amino acids. Looked up from germline, CDR1 is SNHLY and CDR2 is FYNNEI. Trimming removed 2 bases at V and 0 bases at J, with 10 bases between. The CDR3, as DNA: TGTGCCAGCAGTGAACTAGCGGGATCAACTAATGAAAAACTGTTTTTT. It translates to CASSELAGSTNEKLFF.

The V and J genes are TRBV7-8 and TRBJ1-2; 8 bases are a match to TRBD1. The CDR3 spans 17 residues. J gave up 5 bases and V 0 bases, and 11 bases lay outside the gene matches. Germline lookup yields CDR1 SGHVS and CDR2 FQNEAQ. CDR3 in DNA: TGTGCCAGCAGCTTAGCCCCGGGACAGGCGGTTTATTATGGCTACACCTTC. Translation: CASSLAPGQAVYYGYTF. The full variable domain, in which reference TRBV7-8 and TRBJ1-2 provide the parts outside the CDR3, is GAGVSQSPRYKVAKRGQDVALRCDPISGHVSLFWYQQALGQGPEFLTYFQNEAQLDKSGLPSDRFFAERPEGSVSTLKIQRTQQEDSAVYLCASSLAPGQAVYYGYTFGSGTRLTVV.

The J gene is TRBJ2-7, the V gene TRBV7-2; 10 bases are shared with TRBD2. Germline trimming cut 1 base from V and 4 bases from J; bases unmatched to any gene: 7. Germline loops: CDR1 SGHTA, CDR2 FQGNSA. The CDR3 has 16 residues. This CDR3 reads CASSLVGTSVGYEQYF. The CDR3 DNA is TGTGCCAGCAGCTTAGTCGGGACTAGCGTGGGGTACGAGCAGTACTTC.

As DNA, the CDR3 is TGTGCCAGCTCACCACCTAGCGGGAACTACAATGAGCAGTTCTTC. This sequence encodes CASSPPSGNYNEQFF. The chain has TRBV18 and TRBJ2-1; TRBD2 agrees at 8 bases. This CDR3 spans 15 amino acids. V was clipped by 0 bases and J by 3 bases; unmatched bases: 1. Per germline, CDR1 KGHSH and CDR2 LQKENI. The variable domain in full, completed from reference TRBV18 and TRBJ2-1, reads NAGVMQNPRHLVRRRGQEARLRCSPMKGHSHVYWYRQLPEEGLKFMVYLQKENIIDESGMPKERFSAEFPKEGPSILRIQQVVRGDSAAYFCASSPPSGNYNEQFFGPGTRLTVL.

J is TRBJ2-7 and V is TRBV11-3, with 11 positions matching TRBD2. This CDR3 comprises 14 residues. With 5 bases clipped from V and 3 bases from J, the junction kept 3 bases outside the gene matches. Germline assignment: CDR1 SGHNT and CDR2 YENEEA. The CDR3 loop is CASSLGTSGYEQYF. The CDR3 nucleotides are TGTGCCAGCAGCCTAGGGACTAGCGGCTACGAGCAGTACTTC.

This clone was observed a handful of times. The chain couples TRBV2 to TRBJ2-1; 7 bases fit TRBD2. The ends lost 2 bases at V and 5 bases at J; junction bases unmatched: 6. The CDR3 extends over 15 amino acids. The V gene's germline CDR1 is SNHLY and CDR2 FYNNEI. CDR3: CASSEPGGVHNEQFF. CDR3 DNA: TGTGCCAGCAGTGAACCGGGGGGAGTCCACAATGAGCAGTTCTTC.

This clone was detected only a few times. The chain uses TRBV27 and TRBJ1-1, with D tentatively TRBD1 (6 bases). The V end was cut by 4 bases, the J end by 5 bases, with 17 bases between. The germline gives CDR1 MNHEY, CDR2 SMNVEV (reference sequence). The CDR3 loop spans 15 amino acids. In DNA form, the CDR3 reads TGTGCCAGCAGTTCATACGGGGGGAGGGGGACTGAAGCTTTCTTT. Amino acid sequence: CASSSYGGRGTEAFF.

This chain connects TRBV18 to TRBJ1-4; D is ambiguous. V was shortened by 3 bases and J by 8 bases, with 10 bases between the two germline ends. The V gene's germline CDR1 is KGHSH and CDR2 LQKENI. This CDR3 has 13 residues. CDR3 sequence reads: CASSPGSGEKLFF. CDR3 coding DNA: TGTGCCAGCTCACCGGGAAGCGGGGAAAAACTGTTTTTT.

The rearrangement uses TRBV4-2 and TRBJ2-7, with D maybe TRBD1 (7 bases). The V gene's germline CDR1 is LGHNA and CDR2 YNFKEQ. V dropped 4 bases and J dropped 2 bases, with 12 bases sitting between them. The CDR3 spans 14 residues. CDR3 DNA sequence: TGTGCCAGCAGCCCACAGGGGACTGCCTACGAGCAGTACTTC. It specifies CASSPQGTAYEQYF.

The gene calls are TRBV29-1 and TRBJ2-3; 11 bases map to TRBD1. From germline, CDR1 is SQVTM and CDR2 ANQGSEA. The CDR3 is 15 amino acids. V lost 7 bases to trimming and J lost 3 bases; unmatched junction nucleotides: 9. CDR3 DNA: TGCAGCGGTGGGAGGGGGACAGGGGGGACAGATACGCAGTATTTT. The encoded protein is CSGGRGTGGTDTQYF.

The chain recombines TRBV2 with TRBJ2-3, with 11 bases that match TRBD1. There are 16 residues in the CDR3. Germline trimming cut 3 bases from V and 4 bases from J; bases unmatched to any gene: 6. The germline CDR1 and CDR2 sequences are SNHLY and FYNNEI. The chain's CDR3 is CASSDRTGGGSDTQYF. The CDR3 DNA reads TGTGCCAGCAGTGATCGGACAGGGGGCGGGTCAGATACGCAGTATTTT.

The sample holds a few counts of this clone. The chain carries TRBV5-6 and TRBJ2-7, with TRBD1 as a possible D gene (6 bases). The CDR3 sequence is 13 residues long. Trimming pared 2 bases from V and 2 bases from J, leaving 8 bases between. In germline, CDR1 is SGHDT, CDR2 YYEEEE. The CDR3 sequence is CASSFGGPYEQYF. The CDR3 region has the DNA TGTGCCAGCAGCTTTGGGGGCCCCTACGAGCAGTACTTC.

As DNA, the CDR3 is TGCAGCGCCGTGACAGGGGCCGAAGCTTTCTTT. Protein sequence: CSAVTGAEAFF. The J gene is TRBJ1-1, the V gene TRBV29-1; 8 nucleotides agree with TRBD1. The CDR3 totals 11 residues. The V gene's germline CDR1 is SQVTM and CDR2 ANQGSEA. Germline trimming cut 7 bases from V and 8 bases from J; bases unmatched to any gene: 6. The entire variable domain, with the rest obtained from reference TRBV29-1 and TRBJ1-1, is as follows: SAVISQKPSRDICQRGTSLTIQCQVDSQVTMMFWYRQQPGQSLTLIATANQGSEATYESGFVIDKFPISRPNLTFSTLTVSNMSPEDSSIYLCSAVTGAEAFFGQGTRLTVV.

For the CDR3, the DNA is TGTGCCATCAGTGAGTCCAAAGCGGGGCAAGAGACCCAGTACTTC. Amino acids: CAISESKAGQETQYF. This chain uses TRBV10-3 with TRBJ2-5, with 7 bases identical to TRBD2. V was clipped by 0 bases and J by 2 bases; unmatched bases: 3. The CDR3 has 15 residues. Germline lookup yields CDR1 ENHRY and CDR2 SYGVKD.